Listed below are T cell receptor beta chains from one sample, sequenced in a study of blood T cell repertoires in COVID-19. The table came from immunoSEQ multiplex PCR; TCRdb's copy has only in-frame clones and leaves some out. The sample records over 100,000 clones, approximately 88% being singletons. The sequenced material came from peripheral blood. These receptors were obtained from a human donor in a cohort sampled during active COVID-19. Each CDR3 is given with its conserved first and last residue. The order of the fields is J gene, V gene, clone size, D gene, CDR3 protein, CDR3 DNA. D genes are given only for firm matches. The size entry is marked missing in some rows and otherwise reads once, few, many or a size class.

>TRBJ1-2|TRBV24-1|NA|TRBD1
CATSDTTRGNNYGYTF
TGTGCCACCAGTGATACCACCAGGGGGAATAACTATGGCTACACCTTC
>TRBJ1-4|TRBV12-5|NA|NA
CASGSMDSPREKLFF
TGTGCTAGTGGTTCGATGGACAGTCCACGGGAAAAACTGTTTTTT
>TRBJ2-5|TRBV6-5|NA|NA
CASSYSGGEWETQYF
TGTGCCAGCAGTTACTCGGGGGGAGAGTGGGAGACCCAGTACTTC
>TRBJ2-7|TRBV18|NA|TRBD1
CASSPGQAPLSEQYF
TGTGCCAGCTCACCTGGACAGGCCCCCCTTAGCGAGCAGTACTTC
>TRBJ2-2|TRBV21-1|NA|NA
CASSNGLTSGGVDGELFF
TGTGCCAGCAGCAACGGCCTTACTAGCGGGGGGGTGGACGGGGAGCTGTTTTTT
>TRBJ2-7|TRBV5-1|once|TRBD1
CASSPSEQGRNEQYF
TGCGCCAGCAGTCCCTCCGAACAGGGGCGCAACGAGCAGTACTTC
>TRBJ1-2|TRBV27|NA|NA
CASSLWGDYGYTF
TGTGCCAGCAGTTTATGGGGGGACTATGGCTACACCTTC
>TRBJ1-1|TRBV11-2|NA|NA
CASSLTGGNTEAFF
TGTGCCAGCAGCTTGACAGGTGGGAACACTGAAGCTTTCTTT
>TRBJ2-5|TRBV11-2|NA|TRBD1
CASRGTGRSQETQYF
TGTGCCAGCAGGGGGACAGGGAGAAGTCAAGAGACCCAGTACTTC
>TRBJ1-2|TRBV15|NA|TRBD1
CATSSGQGEGYTF
TGTGCCACCAGCAGCGGACAGGGTGAGGGCTACACCTTC
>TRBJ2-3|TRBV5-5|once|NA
CASSTLRAGGIGDTQYF
TGTGCCAGCAGTACCTTACGAGCAGGAGGTATCGGAGATACGCAGTATTTT
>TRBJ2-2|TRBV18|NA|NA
CASSPGQNTGELFF
TGTGCCAGCTCACCCGGACAGAACACCGGGGAGCTGTTTTTT
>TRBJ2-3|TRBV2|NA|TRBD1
CASSERTGGFGQAKYF
TGTGCCAGCAGCGAAAGGACAGGGGGCTTTGGACAGGCCAAGTATTTT
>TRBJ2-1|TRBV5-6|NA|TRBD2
CASSTSSGTYNEQFF
TGTGCCAGCAGCACTTCTAGCGGCACCTACAATGAGCAGTTCTTC
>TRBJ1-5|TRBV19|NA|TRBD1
CASSPASGDRGNQPQHF
TGTGCCAGTAGTCCAGCCTCCGGGGACAGGGGAAATCAGCCCCAGCATTTT
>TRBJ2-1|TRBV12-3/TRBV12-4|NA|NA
CASSLLVNEQFF
TGTGCCAGCAGTTTACTCGTAAATGAGCAGTTCTTC
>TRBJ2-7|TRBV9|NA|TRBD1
CASSEGVGQGFYEQYF
TGTGCCAGCAGCGAGGGGGTCGGACAGGGTTTCTACGAGCAGTACTTC
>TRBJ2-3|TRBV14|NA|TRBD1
CASRTGVSTDTQYF
TGTGCCAGTAGAACAGGGGTCAGCACAGATACGCAGTATTTT
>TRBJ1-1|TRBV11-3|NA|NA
CASSSRAGKETEAFF
TGTGCCAGCAGCTCGCGGGCAGGAAAGGAAACTGAAGCTTTCTTT
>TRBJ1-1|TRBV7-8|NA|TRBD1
CASSFGGQGNTEAFF
TGTGCCAGCAGCTTTGGGGGACAGGGCAACACTGAAGCTTTCTTT
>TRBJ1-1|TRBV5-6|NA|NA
CASSLERGTEAFF
TGTGCCAGCAGCTTGGAGAGAGGCACTGAAGCTTTCTTT
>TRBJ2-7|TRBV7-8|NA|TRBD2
CASSLEVAGGYEQYF
TGTGCCAGCAGCTTAGAGGTAGCGGGGGGGTACGAGCAGTACTTC